The present entry profiles one TCR beta chain with its context. This clone was seen only a few times. Its antigen is not yet known. One base away there is no much larger clone; base qualities are not given. TCRbeta CDR3 regions were amplified from genomic DNA using the immunoSEQ Assay, a bias-controlled multiplex PCR. The source study handled its data this way. Nucleated cell counts per sample were estimated from amplification of reference gene primers within the assay. To quantify the absolute abundance of each unique TCRbeta CDR3 rearrangement, sequence reads were collapsed and filtered. For each sample, productive Simpson clonality was calculated as the square root of Simpson's diversity index over productive rearrangements. TCRdb mirrors the immuneACCESS table, restricted to in-frame sequences. Some clones are absent from its copies; in checked studies, under half trace to an unresolved V gene, and the reason for the others is unknown. V and J calls and clone size are as listed in that table; D and trimming were resolved from the DNA. The sample table contains under 200,000 clones; only one count was recorded for around 82% of them. The ten top clones hold 3.6% of the sample.

This record belongs to a study of blood T cell repertoires in COVID-19 (dated by TCRdb to the early 2020s). As for the study more broadly: Samples covering the acute and convalescent phases of COVID-19 were provided by collaborators in the United States, Italy and Spain. Samples came from the ongoing ImmuneRACE study (first 160 participants) plus 1,254 subjects from 6 global collaborators. Where available, HLA class I and class II types were obtained from metadata supplied by the sample provider rather than from assay-based typing. The material from the prospective study consisted of cDNA or gDNA derived from T cells, B-cell-depleted T cells, or PBMCs. The dataset comprised deeply sampled blood TCRbeta repertoires from subjects exposed to, actively infected with, or recovered from COVID-19. The repertoires were made available in a free public database intended to serve as a resource for research on the immune response to SARS-CoV-2. A de-identified subject ID, COVID-19 status, age in years and sex were almost always included in the sample metadata. The paper's findings and limits, for the study overall: How much clinical and demographic metadata was included differed by source and by participant, and the metadata was provided uncurated.

Participants in the prospective study were aged roughly 18 to 90 years, lived in about two dozen United States geographic areas, and enrolled through a virtual design. In the prospective study, participants were assigned to cohorts based on the clinical history participants reported in a screening survey and a study questionnaire. In the prospective study, mobile phlebotomists collected whole blood, serum and a nasopharyngeal or oropharyngeal swab from each participant. Participants in the prospective study had the option to provide additional blood draws and questionnaires over an approximately 2-month period. Before DNA extraction, prospective study blood samples were shipped either frozen or at room temperature. Sequencing was performed on PBMCs or T cells enriched from blood (not recorded which). This receptor was identified in a woman aged 45-65 years in a cohort exposed to, infected with or recovered from COVID-19 (not recorded which).

For the CDR3, the sequence is CASRGGANTGELFF. In nucleotide form, the sequence is TGCGCCAGCAGGGGAGGGGCGAACACCGGGGAGCTGTTTTTT. Recombination linked TRBV5-1 to TRBJ2-2, with 7 bases in between that match TRBD2. Germline trimming: 5 bases from V, 0 bases from J; junction bases outside gene matches: 1. Counted from cysteine to phenylalanine, this CDR3 has 14 amino acids. The read is trimmed to its CDR3 DNA, 42 bases read in frame from base 1. CDR1 and CDR2 were assigned from the germline V gene as SGHRS and YFSETQ.